This TCR beta chain was captured by sequencing in a study of T cell repertoires in cytomegalovirus infection. Study in general: Selected CMV epitopes included recently identified HLA-C-restricted ones as well as well-studied HLA-B-restricted ones.

This clonotype occurred a few times. Its antigen is not known. TCRdb re-derived calls from the reads in MiXCR, one entry per CDR3 protein. The repertoire includes a few hundred thousand distinct CDR3 sequences, about 40% of them detected once, and over 45% sits in the top ten. Points from the study as a whole: Predominance within the ex vivo response was attributable to HLA-C-restricted CMV-specific TCR beta clonotypes. Identification of carriers of CMV plus the relevant HLA was achieved through cumulative public TCR beta family frequency.

The TCR sequence derives from a human donor in good health (CMV status not recorded). Some clones in this sample may be carry-over from other donors' samples. Sequenced material: cultured PBMCs, taken from culture after CMV antigen stimulation.

The CDR3 region has the DNA TGTGCCAGCAGAATGAGGGGTAACGGGGAGCTGTTTTTT. Translated, it gives CASRMRGNGELFF. The rearrangement uses TRBV7-2 and TRBJ2-2; D is possibly TRBD1 or TRBD2 (5 bases each). This CDR3 spans 13 amino acids. V shed 6 bases and J shed 7 bases, with 12 bases lying between them. Per the germline V gene, CDR1 is SGHTA and CDR2 is FQGNSA.